This T cell receptor (beta chain) derives from a study of blood T cell repertoires in COVID-19. Germline V gene data show CDR1 as MNHEY and CDR2 as SVGAGI. CDR3 length equals 11 residues. With 8 bases removed from V and 3 bases from J, the gap between germline ends came to 7 bases. Clones were sequenced by immunoSEQ multiplex PCR, and TCRdb holds only the in-frame ones, with some missing. Seen here are 200,000 or so clones, about 88% observed once, and the top ten hold roughly 2.7%. This rearrangement joins TRBV6-5 to TRBJ1-2; tentative D call: TRBD1 (5 bases). This sequence was found in a woman in her twenties or thirties who had recovered from COVID-19. Sequencing was performed on PBMCs or T cells enriched from blood (not recorded which). CDR3 loop: CASQGYYGYTF. The CDR3 DNA reads as TGTGCCAGCCAGGGTTACTATGGCTACACCTTC.